This T cell receptor (beta chain) emerged from a study of graft-versus-host responses after intestinal transplantation. Study overall: Recipients were all induced with anti-thymocyte globulin, then given tacrolimus and steroids for 3 to 4 years.

As to this clone: As yet, its antigen is unknown.

Sequenced by immunoSEQ multiplex PCR; TCRdb stores in-frame clones only, minus some. The sample gives 86,000 or so clones, 75% to 95% of which show up once; about 6.3% is in the top ten. The study's findings and limits: GvH clones surfaced in recipient marrow, some emerging earlier in ileum or blood.

The sample consisted of unstimulated CD8+ T cells sorted from spleen or lymph node cells, taken before intestinal transplant. This clonotype originated in a human donor who received an intestinal transplant.

The CDR3 sequence is CAWNFGGAANEKLFF. The CDR3 DNA sequence: TGTGCCTGGAATTTCGGAGGGGCGGCTAATGAAAAACTGTTTTTT. The chain has TRBV30 and TRBJ1-4; TRBD1 might be the D (5 bases). V was trimmed by 4 bases and J by 3 bases, leaving 15 bases between them. Germline V gene data show CDR1 as GTSNPN and CDR2 as SVGIG (reference sequence). The CDR3 is made up of 15 amino acids.